This T cell receptor (beta chain) stems from a study of blood T cell repertoires in COVID-19. Study as a whole: Samples came from the United States, Italy and Spain, spanning acute and convalescent COVID-19. PBMCs, B-cell-depleted T cells, or T cells provided the cDNA or gDNA that made up the material.

How the authors handled the data: It was from reference gene primer amplification that nucleated cell counts were estimated. Data came from immunoSEQ multiplex PCR; TCRdb stores just in-frame clones and leaves some out. Clone size and the V and J calls come from that table; the DNA yielded D and trimming. The repertoire consists of some 240,000 clones, with under 90% occurring once and the leading ten covering 6.5%. The CDR3 is 16 residues long. The V gene's germline CDR1 is SGDLS and CDR2 YYNGEE. Trimming pared 1 base from V and 7 bases from J, leaving 17 bases between. This sequence originates from a man in his sixties who had recovered from COVID-19. The chain has TRBV9 and TRBJ1-4, with D unresolved. The source material was peripheral blood. The CDR3, as DNA: TGTGCCAGCAGCGTAAATCCGAGGGCTAGCGGTGAAAAACTGTTTTTT. Translated: CASSVNPRASGEKLFF.